These 25 T cell receptor beta chains were sequenced from one sample in a study of CD8 T cells in ankylosing spondylitis. TCRdb re-derived calls from the 5' RACE reads in MiXCR, one entry per CDR3 protein. The table has 240,000 or so distinct CDR3 sequences, 8% to 9.5% seen once. Sequencing used blood, either unsorted or a sorted T cell fraction (not recorded which). The origin of the receptors is a male donor with ankylosing spondylitis or in good health (not recorded which).

This clonotype was seen ten or more times. The rearrangement uses TRBV5-5 and TRBJ1-1; 7 positions match TRBD1. CDR1 SGHKS and CDR2 YYEKEE come from the germline V gene (reference sequence). CDR3 length: 14 amino acids. V gave up 1 base and J gave up 5 bases; unmatched junction bases: 5. The CDR3 loop reads CASSLYQGETEAFF. CDR3 DNA sequence: TGTGCCAGCAGCTTGTACCAGGGGGAAACTGAAGCTTTCTTT.

This clonotype came up a few times. CDR3 in amino acids: CATQRQETQYF. In DNA, the CDR3 is TGTGCCACCCAGCGCCAAGAGACCCAGTACTTC. The J gene is TRBJ2-5, the V gene TRBV2; D ambiguous. Germline-derived CDR1 and CDR2 are SNHLY and FYNNEI. This CDR3 has 11 amino acids. The V end lost 10 bases, the J end lost 1 base, and 7 bases lay between the germline ends.

This clonotype was found many times. The chain has TRBV7-9 and TRBJ2-3, with 9 bases fitting TRBD2. CDR3 length: 16 residues. Germline loops: CDR1 SEHNR, CDR2 FQNEAQ (reference sequence). The ends lost 1 base at V and 4 bases at J; junction bases unmatched: 6. Here the CDR3 reads CASSLVSGRPPDTQYF. CDR3 DNA: TGTGCCAGCAGCTTAGTTAGCGGGAGACCTCCAGATACGCAGTATTTT.

This clonotype was observed at least ten times. V gene TRBV4-1 combines with J gene TRBJ2-7; D may match TRBD1 or TRBD2 (5 bases each). CDR3 length: 15 residues. Germline V gene lookup returns CDR1 MGHRA and CDR2 YSYEKL. Trimming stripped 5 bases from V and 6 bases from J, with 20 bases between. This CDR3 is CASSTEGQPSGEQYF. The CDR3 DNA is TGCGCCAGCAGCACTGAGGGGCAGCCCTCTGGCGAGCAGTACTTC.

This clonotype was detected many times. J is TRBJ2-2 and V is TRBV5-1; TRBD1 aligns across 7 bases. J lost 4 bases, V lost 0 bases, and 3 bases had no gene match. Germline V CDR1 and CDR2: SGHRS, YFSETQ. The CDR3 extends over 15 amino acids. The CDR3 region has the DNA TGCGCCAGCAGCTTGGAGGGGGCGTTCACCGGGGAGCTGTTTTTT. Translated: CASSLEGAFTGELFF. Full variable domain (remainder filled in from reference TRBV5-1 and TRBJ2-2): KAGVTQTPRYLIKTRGQQVTLSCSPISGHRSVSWYQQTPGQGLQFLFEYFSETQRNKGNFPGRFSGRQFSNSRSEMNVSTLELGDSALYLCASSLEGAFTGELFFGEGSRLTVL.

This clonotype was seen ten or more times. The chain carries TRBV20-1 and TRBJ2-7; the match to TRBD2 covers 9 bases. Germline CDR1 and CDR2: DFQATT and SNEGSKA (reference sequence). The CDR3 has 17 residues. Trimming at V came to 0 bases and at J to 0 bases, leaving 9 bases not matched to a gene. CDR3 sequence: CSARDLRGRESSYEQYF. The CDR3 DNA follows: TGCAGTGCTAGAGATCTGCGCGGGAGGGAGAGCTCCTACGAGCAGTACTTC.

At least ten counts were recorded for this clonotype. The chain has TRBV28 and TRBJ2-3; D possibly corresponds to TRBD1 (7 bases). Germline-derived CDR1 and CDR2 are MDHEN and SYDVKM. V dropped 8 bases and J dropped 5 bases, with 17 bases sitting between them. CDR3 length equals 14 residues. This chain's CDR3 is CASWGPGGGDTQYF. The CDR3 DNA reads as TGTGCCAGCTGGGGGCCAGGGGGAGGAGATACGCAGTATTTT.

This clonotype was seen ten or more times. The chain has TRBV5-6 and TRBJ2-2, with D maybe TRBD2 (5 bases). The CDR3 sequence is 16 residues long. The germline CDR1 and CDR2 sequences are SGHDT and YYEEEE. The V gene lost 3 bases and the J gene lost 2 bases, with 14 bases spanning the gap. This CDR3 is CASSSDTRINTGELFF. CDR3 coding DNA: TGTGCCAGCAGCTCAGATACTAGGATCAACACCGGGGAGCTGTTTTTT.

This clonotype was picked up many times. The V gene is TRBV5-1, the J gene TRBJ2-1; D is possibly TRBD1 or TRBD2 (5 bases each). Deletions cut 4 bases from V and 6 bases from J, with 23 bases between. This CDR3 has 17 residues. Germline CDR1 and CDR2: SGHRS and YFSETQ. The CDR3 DNA reads as TGCGCCAGCAGCAGGCCCGGGACCCAGGTCAATCTCAATGAGCAGTTCTTC. The encoded protein is CASSRPGTQVNLNEQFF. Complete variable domain (other parts from reference TRBV5-1 and TRBJ2-1): KAGVTQTPRYLIKTRGQQVTLSCSPISGHRSVSWYQQTPGQGLQFLFEYFSETQRNKGNFPGRFSGRQFSNSRSEMNVSTLELGDSALYLCASSRPGTQVNLNEQFFGPGTRLTVL.

In this sample, this clonotype turned up many times. J is TRBJ2-6 and V is TRBV18, with a possible D match to TRBD2 (5 bases). The CDR3 extends over 15 amino acids. Trimming took off 2 bases at V and 2 bases at J, with 7 bases between the two ends. Germline assignment: CDR1 KGHSH and CDR2 LQKENI. CDR3 nucleotides: TGTGCCAGCTCACCAGGAGGCGCTGGGGCCAACGTCCTGACTTTC. Its protein product is CASSPGGAGANVLTF.

About this clonotype: Compared with germline, one end of the junction differs, possibly owing to a read error. CDR3 in amino acids: CASILEGTGDTEAFF. The CDR3 DNA follows: TGTGCCAGCATCTTAGAAGGGACGGGGGACACTGAAGCTTTCTTT. The chain links TRBV11-3 to TRBJ1-1, with D possibly matching TRBD1 (5 bases). Germline CDR1 and CDR2: SGHNT and YENEEA. The CDR3 is 15 amino acids. The full variable domain, with the rest looked up from reference TRBV11-3 and TRBJ1-1, is EAGVVQSPRYKIIEKKQPVAFWCNPISGHNTLYWYLQNLGQGPELLIRYENEEAVDDSQLPKDRFSAERLKGVDSTLKIQPAELGDSAVYLCASILEGTGDTEAFFGQGTRLTVV.

The sample holds many counts of this clonotype. V is TRBV7-2 and J is TRBJ2-1; D is perhaps TRBD2 (6 bases). This CDR3 contains 15 residues. The germline V gene encodes CDR1 SGHTA and CDR2 FQGNSA. V was pared by 3 bases and J by 0 bases, with 9 bases between. The CDR3 DNA reads as TGTGCCAGCAGCTTTATGGGGGGCTCCTACAATGAGCAGTTCTTC. Translated: CASSFMGGSYNEQFF.

This clonotype has a count of ten or more. J is TRBJ1-2 and V is TRBV7-2, with 7 bases matching TRBD1. Germline V gives CDR1 SGHTA, CDR2 FQGNSA. This CDR3 has 15 amino acids. V lost 5 bases, J lost 8 bases, and 14 bases stayed unmatched. The CDR3 region has the DNA TGTGCCAGCAGCCCGGACAGGAGGAGGATTATCGGCTACACCTTC. This encodes CASSPDRRRIIGYTF.

This clonotype was seen ten or more times. The J gene is TRBJ1-2, the V gene TRBV12-3 or TRBV12-4; no clear D. This CDR3 has 16 amino acids. Deletions cut 2 bases from V and 3 bases from J, with 16 bases between. CDR3 bases: TGTGCCAGCAGTTTAAGACGTACCCGGACGGACTATGGCTACACCTTC. As protein: CASSLRRTRTDYGYTF.

There are many counts of this clonotype. V gene TRBV10-3 combines with J gene TRBJ2-5, with D uncertain. Germline V gene data show CDR1 as ENHRY and CDR2 as SYGVKD. Trimming left V 0 bases short and J 5 bases short, with 16 bases between. The CDR3 length is 16 residues. The CDR3 sequence: CAISESSWGLGETQYF. The CDR3 DNA follows: TGTGCCATCAGTGAGTCTTCGTGGGGTCTGGGGGAGACCCAGTACTTC.

This clonotype was counted ten times or more. CDR3 sequence: CASSLDATSGPYEQYF. CDR3 coding DNA: TGCGCCAGCAGCTTGGACGCGACTAGCGGGCCCTACGAGCAGTACTTC. V gene TRBV5-1 combines with J gene TRBJ2-7; 10 nucleotides agree with TRBD2. The junction had 5 bases not matched to a gene; V was cut back by 0 bases and J by 2 bases. CDR3 length: 16 amino acids. CDR1 is SGHRS and CDR2 is YFSETQ in the germline V gene.

The chain uses TRBV4-2 and TRBJ1-2; D gene uncertain. This CDR3 comprises 14 residues. Germline V lookup: CDR1 LGHNA, CDR2 YNFKEQ. Deletions cut 10 bases from V and 8 bases from J, with 23 bases between. DNA of the CDR3: TGTGCCATGAGCCCCGGGCTCATCTGTGGAGGCTACACCTTC. This sequence encodes CAMSPGLICGGYTF.

In its sample, this clonotype was seen many times. This sequence joins TRBV9 and TRBJ2-1; either TRBD1 or TRBD2 may fit D (5 bases each). This CDR3 has 14 amino acids. Trimming stripped 0 bases from V and 6 bases from J, with 10 bases between. The V gene's germline CDR1 is SGDLS and CDR2 YYNGEE. For the CDR3, the DNA is TGTGCCAGCAGCGTAGACCTCGGGGCCAATGAGCAGTTCTTC. The encoded protein is CASSVDLGANEQFF. Using reference TRBV9 and TRBJ2-1 for the parts outside the CDR3, the full variable domain is DSGVTQTPKHLITATGQRVTLRCSPRSGDLSVYWYQQSLDQGLQFLIQYYNGEERAKGNILERFSAQQFPDLHSELNLSSLELGDSALYFCASSVDLGANEQFFGPGTRLTVL.

The chain links TRBV20-1 to TRBJ2-5; TRBD1 matches 7 bases. The CDR3 is 12 residues long. The V gene end was trimmed by 4 bases and the J gene end by 5 bases; junction bases not matched to a gene: 4. CDR1 DFQATT and CDR2 SNEGSKA come from the germline V gene (reference sequence). Here the CDR3 DNA reads TGCAGTGCTAACAGGGGAAGGGAGACCCAGTACTTC. Translated: CSANRGRETQYF.

This clonotype was seen ten or more times. This chain joins TRBV19 and TRBJ2-2, with D hard to call. This CDR3 comprises 12 residues. V was clipped by 9 bases and J by 4 bases, with 9 bases between them. Germline V gives CDR1 LNHDA, CDR2 SQIVND (reference sequence). The CDR3: CASIQVTGELFF. Here the CDR3 DNA reads TGTGCCAGCATTCAGGTCACCGGGGAGCTGTTTTTT.

CDR3 coding DNA: TGTGCCAGCATAGGGGGACTAGCGGGGGGCCAGCCCGGGGAGCTGTTTTTT. It yields the protein CASIGGLAGGQPGELFF. J is TRBJ2-2 and V is TRBV12-3 or TRBV12-4; the match to TRBD2 covers 15 bases. The CDR3 is 17 amino acids. Trimming at V came to 7 bases and at J to 6 bases, leaving 9 bases not matched to a gene.

This clonotype was observed many times. Here the CDR3 DNA reads TGTGCCAGCAGCCCAACAGGATCCTCCCCCGACGAGCAGTACTTC. It yields the protein CASSPTGSSPDEQYF. This sequence joins TRBV7-9 and TRBJ2-7, with a tentative D call TRBD1 (5 bases). V lost 5 bases and J lost 5, with 19 bases in between. CDR1 is SEHNR and CDR2 is FQNEAQ in the germline V gene (reference sequence). The CDR3 totals 15 residues.

This clonotype occurred a few times. V usage is TRBV5-1 and J usage is TRBJ1-1; tentative D call: TRBD1 (5 bases). V lost 4 bases to trimming and J lost 5 bases, with 15 bases between them. Germline V lookup: CDR1 SGHRS, CDR2 YFSETQ. The CDR3 sequence is 14 residues long. The CDR3 nucleotides read TGCGCCAGCAGCGGGGAAGGGGCATCGACTGAAGCTTTCTTT. Protein sequence: CASSGEGASTEAFF.

The table lists this clonotype with a few counts. Given a much more abundant clone one base away, this may be a read error. V gene TRBV9 combines with J gene TRBJ2-5, with TRBD2 identical over 7 bases. In germline, CDR1 is SGDLS, CDR2 YYNGEE. The CDR3 spans 13 residues. The chain's CDR3 is CAGSPGTKETQYF. CDR3 sequence (DNA): TGTGCCGGCAGCCCCGGGACTAAAGAGACCCAGTACTTC.

V gene TRBV28 combines with J gene TRBJ2-5; unclear D gene. This CDR3 comprises 17 residues. V was cut by 7 bases and J by 0 bases, with 21 bases left in between. The germline gives CDR1 MDHEN, CDR2 SYDVKM. CDR3 region: CASTPPPLTDYQETQYF. Written as DNA, the CDR3 is TGTGCCAGCACTCCCCCCCCTCTTACAGATTACCAAGAGACCCAGTACTTC.